This T cell receptor (beta chain) stems from a study of PD-1 blockade in classical Hodgkin lymphoma. The study, taken as a whole, reports: Patients who initiated nivolumab within 1 year of ASCT were excluded. With CD4+ cells, TCR diversity rose significantly by C4D1, but not with CD8+ cells. Relapsed/refractory patients reportedly had lower baseline diversity than newly diagnosed patients. Baseline diversity was lower in partial responders and progressors than complete responders.

The germline V and J ends were trimmed by 5 bases and 2 bases, with 11 bases remaining between them. The CDR3 is 14 amino acids. The germline V gene encodes CDR1 KGHSH and CDR2 LQKENI. The method was immunoSEQ multiplex PCR; TCRdb's version includes in-frame clones alone and lacks a portion of them. Here the sample spans 27,000 or so clones, approximately 72% being singletons. Regarding time point: cycle 4 day 1 (C4D1), after 5 to 7 weeks of nivolumab. Every patient was affected by relapse after autologous stem cell transplantation, while exposure to brentuximab vedotin was not uniform. As to this clone: Its cognate antigen is unknown.

This specimen consisted of peripheral blood mononuclear cells (PBMCs), obtained before the fourth cycle of nivolumab. This chain uses TRBV18 with TRBJ2-3; D not certain. This TCR came from a human donor with classical Hodgkin lymphoma. The CDR3 coding sequence is TGTGCCAGCTCAACCATCGATACCACAGATACGCAGTATTTT. Protein: CASSTIDTTDTQYF.